The 6 T cell receptor beta chains presented below share a single source sample, sequenced in a study of T cell responses to AZD1222 COVID-19 vaccine. Repertoires were generated with immunoSEQ multiplex PCR, while TCRdb's copy carries only in-frame clones and drops some. Of around 120,000 clones in the sample, 85% to 90% were seen once. The sequences come from peripheral blood, collected on day 0 of AZD1222 vaccination. The source is an adult in good health.

V and J are TRBV7-2 and TRBJ1-3; the D is unclear. CDR1 is SGHTA, CDR2 FQGNSA, per germline. The ends were cut back, 5 bases at V and 4 bases at J, with 12 bases in the middle. This CDR3 has 14 residues. DNA of the CDR3: TGTGCCAGCAGCCCCATCTACCAAGGAAACACCATATATTTT. Its protein is CASSPIYQGNTIYF.

The chain uses TRBV5-8 and TRBJ1-1; D is ambiguous. V lost 3 bases and J 0 bases, leaving 12 bases between the germline ends. Germline V lookup: CDR1 SGHTS, CDR2 YDEGEE. The CDR3 totals 15 residues. The CDR3 DNA reads as TGTGCCAGCAGCTACCCACGGATGATGAACACTGAAGCTTTCTTT. It encodes CASSYPRMMNTEAFF. The whole variable domain, remainder taken from reference TRBV5-8 and TRBJ1-1, is EAGVTQSPTHLIKTRGQQATLRCSPISGHTSVYWYQQALGLGLQFLLWYDEGEERNRGNFPPRFSGRQFPNYSSELNVNALELEDSALYLCASSYPRMMNTEAFFGQGTRLTVV.

The chain carries TRBV27 and TRBJ1-2; TRBD1 matches at 7 bases. Trimming took 5 bases from V and 11 from J; bases not matched to a gene: 8. The CDR3 totals 12 residues. Germline V gene sequence: CDR1 MNHEY, CDR2 SMNVEV (reference sequence). As DNA, the CDR3 is TGTGCCAGCAGTCCCTCAGGGGGAGATTACACCTTC. It codes for CASSPSGGDYTF.

The chain links TRBV11-2 to TRBJ2-7, with D possibly matching TRBD1 (5 bases). The germline CDR1 and CDR2 sequences are SGHAT and FQNNGV. The germline V and J ends were trimmed by 1 base and 6 bases, with 13 bases remaining between them. The CDR3 is 14 amino acids. The CDR3 region is CASSLGPRVGEQYF. DNA for the CDR3: TGTGCCAGCAGCTTAGGCCCCAGGGTAGGCGAGCAGTACTTC.

The chain employs TRBV28 and TRBJ1-3; D uncertain. Germline V lookup: CDR1 MDHEN, CDR2 SYDVKM. The length of the CDR3 is 14 residues. The V and J ends lost 7 bases and 0 bases respectively, with 10 bases between them. The chain's CDR3 is CASTRYDSGNTIYF. The CDR3 region has the DNA TGTGCCAGCACTCGATATGACTCTGGAAACACCATATATTTT.

The chain couples TRBV28 to TRBJ1-1; 9 nucleotides line up with TRBD1. Germline V CDR1 and CDR2: MDHEN, SYDVKM. The V gene end was trimmed by 6 bases and the J gene end by 6 bases; junction bases not matched to a gene: 2. The CDR3 covers 12 residues. CDR3 protein: CASRTGGPEAFF. In DNA, the CDR3 is TGTGCCAGCAGAACAGGGGGCCCTGAAGCTTTCTTT.